Listed here are 18 T cell receptor beta chains from one sample, sequenced in a study of cytomegalovirus exposure and HLA in healthy donors. Amplification used 60 Vbeta primers and 13 Jbeta primers. Repertoires were generated with immunoSEQ multiplex PCR, while TCRdb's copy carries only in-frame clones and drops some. The sample yields about 65,000 clones, roughly 80% seen once. Sequenced sample: PBMCs. Receptor source: a girl under 18 in good health and CMV-seropositive.

The CDR3 loop is CASSQDGGIGYEQYF. The CDR3 DNA sequence: TGCGCCAGCAGCCAAGACGGGGGAATTGGCTACGAGCAGTACTTC. The chain has TRBV4-1 and TRBJ2-7; D possibly corresponds to TRBD2 (6 bases). Germline V gene lookup returns CDR1 MGHRA and CDR2 YSYEKL. V was pared by 0 bases and J by 3 bases, with 12 bases between. CDR3 length equals 15 residues.

The chain joins TRBV27 to TRBJ2-1; perhaps TRBD2 as D (5 bases). The CDR3 is 13 residues long. Germline V gene sequence: CDR1 MNHEY, CDR2 SMNVEV (reference sequence). The V end lost 0 bases, the J end lost 10 bases, and 10 bases lay between the germline ends. The CDR3 bases are TGTGCCAGCAGTTTATCGAGGGAAACGGAGCAGTTCTTC. Residues: CASSLSRETEQFF.

This chain links TRBV19 with TRBJ1-1; D is possibly TRBD1 (6 bases). Germline V gene sequence: CDR1 LNHDA, CDR2 SQIVND (reference sequence). Trimming pared 8 bases from V and 4 bases from J, leaving 11 bases between. The CDR3 sequence is 12 residues long. This chain's CDR3 is CASQRGGTEAFF. The CDR3, as DNA: TGTGCCAGTCAAAGGGGGGGCACTGAAGCTTTCTTT. Looking up the rest from reference TRBV19 and TRBJ1-1 gives the full variable domain: DGGITQSPKYLFRKEGQNVTLSCEQNLNHDAMYWYRQDPGQGLRLIYYSQIVNDFQKGDIAEGYSVSREKKESFPLTVTSAQKNPTAFYLCASQRGGTEAFFGQGTRLTVV.

This chain joins TRBV28 and TRBJ2-1, with D perhaps TRBD2 (5 bases). V was trimmed by 3 bases and J by 6 bases, leaving 18 bases between them. Germline loops: CDR1 MDHEN, CDR2 SYDVKM. The CDR3 extends over 16 amino acids. The CDR3 DNA is TGTGCCAGCAGTTTGTTGTGGGAGAAGATAGGCAATGAGCAGTTCTTC. This codes for CASSLLWEKIGNEQFF.

The chain combines TRBV4-1 with TRBJ1-6, with TRBD1 as a possible D gene (6 bases). The CDR3 loop spans 16 amino acids. Trimming left V 1 base short and J 4 bases short, with 11 bases between. In germline, CDR1 is MGHRA, CDR2 YSYEKL. CDR3 residues: CASSQGPGEYNSPLHF. CDR3 coding DNA: TGCGCCAGCAGCCAAGGCCCAGGGGAGTATAATTCACCCCTCCACTTT.

The CDR3 here is CASGDWVRQETQYF. The CDR3 region has the DNA TGTGCCAGCGGCGACTGGGTCCGCCAAGAGACCCAGTACTTC. The chain uses TRBV28 and TRBJ2-5, with D hard to call. There are 14 residues in the CDR3. Between the trimmed V and J ends, which lost 8 bases and 1 base, there was a span of 14 bases. Germline loops: CDR1 MDHEN, CDR2 SYDVKM.

This clone was detected once. The chain uses TRBV7-8 and TRBJ2-5, with unresolved D. V was pared by 5 bases and J by 5 bases, with 15 bases between. Germline V CDR1 and CDR2: SGHVS, FQNEAQ. CDR3 length: 14 amino acids. CDR3 DNA sequence: TGTGCCAGCAGCCGACGCGGAAGGCAGGAGACCCAGTACTTC. It is translated as CASSRRGRQETQYF.

The chain uses TRBV5-1 and TRBJ1-2; D uncertain. V was clipped by 0 bases and J by 2 bases, with 5 bases between them. CDR1 is SGHRS, CDR2 YFSETQ, per germline. This CDR3 is built from 13 residues. The CDR3, as DNA: TGCGCCAGCAGCTTGGGAGAGAACTATGGCTACACCTTC. It codes for CASSLGENYGYTF.

This clone was observed a few times. The chain combines TRBV6-6 with TRBJ1-5; unclear D gene. V dropped 4 bases and J dropped 0 bases, with 4 bases sitting between them. Germline V lookup: CDR1 MNHNY, CDR2 SVGAGI (reference sequence). This CDR3 contains 13 residues. CDR3 DNA: TGTGCCAGCAGTTCGTATAGCAATCAGCCCCAGCATTTT. Its protein product is CASSSYSNQPQHF.

Only one count was recorded for this clone. The V and J genes are TRBV18 and TRBJ1-2, with TRBD1 matching over 7 bases. In germline, CDR1 is KGHSH, CDR2 LQKENI. Trimming took 3 bases from V and 8 from J; bases not matched to a gene: 9. The CDR3 sequence is 14 residues long. The chain's CDR3 is CASSPQPQGVGYTF. In DNA form, the CDR3 reads TGTGCCAGCTCACCCCAACCGCAGGGGGTAGGCTACACCTTC.

The sample holds a few counts of this clone. This chain connects TRBV11-1 to TRBJ2-2; TRBD2 agrees at 13 bases. The germline gives CDR1 SGHAT, CDR2 FQDESV (reference sequence). The CDR3 sequence is 16 residues long. The ends lost 4 bases at V and 3 bases at J; junction bases unmatched: 2. The CDR3 nucleotides are TGTGCCAGCAGCTCACTAGCGGGGGGGTACACCGGGGAGCTGTTTTTT. Protein product: CASSSLAGGYTGELFF.

The chain uses TRBV5-6 and TRBJ1-5; D not resolved. This CDR3 has 14 residues. The ends were cut back, 4 bases at V and 6 bases at J, with 14 bases in the middle. From germline, CDR1 is SGHDT and CDR2 YYEEEE. CDR3 sequence: CASSPDGGFQPQHF. For the CDR3, the DNA is TGTGCCAGCAGCCCAGACGGAGGGTTTCAGCCCCAGCATTTT.

The chain couples TRBV5-1 to TRBJ1-5; 8 nucleotides agree with TRBD1. Germline values: CDR1 SGHRS, CDR2 YFSETQ. V was pared by 4 bases and J by 14 bases, with 5 bases of the junction left unmatched. This CDR3 contains 11 residues. The CDR3 is CASSPDRAEHF. CDR3 nucleotides: TGCGCCAGCAGCCCGGACAGGGCGGAGCATTTT.

J is TRBJ2-7 and V is TRBV7-2; D is possibly TRBD1 (7 bases). V gave up 1 base and J gave up 3 bases, with 13 bases separating them. This CDR3 region has 15 residues. Germline CDR1 SGHTA, CDR2 FQGNSA. CDR3 amino acids: CASSLVGGGGYEQYF. For the CDR3, the DNA is TGTGCCAGCAGCTTAGTAGGAGGGGGCGGCTACGAGCAGTACTTC.

This clone was detected only once. This chain connects TRBV6-5 to TRBJ1-4, with D possibly matching TRBD1 (5 bases). The germline V and J ends were trimmed by 0 bases and 0 bases, with 8 bases remaining between them. This CDR3 comprises 16 residues. Germline values: CDR1 MNHEY, CDR2 SVGAGI. The CDR3 DNA reads TGTGCCAGCAGTTACTCGATAGGGGCAACTAATGAAAAACTGTTTTTT. Translation gives CASSYSIGATNEKLFF.

This sequence joins TRBV21-1 and TRBJ2-7; the D call in the table, TRBD2, was not verified against the DNA. TRBV21-1 is a recognized pseudogene. This CDR3 contains 14 residues. The CDR3 DNA reads TGTGCCGCCGGCCGGGACTACCAATTTAAGGAGCAGTACTTC. Protein sequence: CAAGRDYQFKEQYF.

The chain is built from TRBV7-2 and TRBJ1-1, with a possible D match to TRBD1 (5 bases). From germline, CDR1 is SGHTA and CDR2 FQGNSA. The V end was cut by 5 bases, the J end by 6 bases, with 10 bases between. This CDR3 has 12 amino acids. The CDR3 here is CASSRGHPEAFF. The CDR3, as DNA: TGTGCCAGCAGCCGAGGACACCCTGAAGCTTTCTTT.

The count of this clone is one. The chain couples TRBV6-6 to TRBJ2-7; 8 bases match TRBD1. This CDR3 is 14 amino acids long. The V gene's germline CDR1 is MNHNY and CDR2 SVGAGI (reference sequence). Trimming took 3 bases from V and 3 from J; bases not matched to a gene: 4. The CDR3, as DNA: TGTGCCAGCAGTTATGCCGGACAGGGCTACGAGCAGTACTTC. It codes for CASSYAGQGYEQYF.